This paragraph covers one T cell receptor (beta chain) sequence. Its antigen is unknown. TCRdb keeps only in-frame clones here, not all; method: immunoSEQ multiplex PCR. Of hundreds of thousands of clones in the sample, approximately 90% were seen once. The data are from a study of Ad26.COV2.S vaccination and SARS-CoV-2 variants. Study at large: The authors gave Ad26.COV2.S intramuscularly, either once or twice 56 days apart. The study's findings and limits: Those who received vaccine or placebo ended up with similar non-spike TCR breadth.

Treatment of the sample: 15 to 20 received Ad26.COV2.S at low or high dose, single or two shots; roughly five received placebo; per-sample allocation not given. At day 63 after the first vaccine or placebo injection, samples were drawn. Donation was by an adult aged 18-55 years who was in Boston. V lost 6 bases and J 7 bases, leaving 18 bases between the germline ends. Germline-derived CDR1 and CDR2 are SQVTM and ANQGSEA. CDR3 length equals 13 residues. The sample consisted of peripheral blood, taken in a trial of Ad26.COV2.S vaccine versus placebo. The chain employs TRBV29-1 and TRBJ2-5, with no clear D. This clonotype originated in a person between 18 and 65 years old who received the Ad26.COV2.S COVID-19 vaccine or a placebo. The CDR3 here is CSVADPPFGTQYF. The CDR3, as DNA: TGCAGCGTCGCCGACCCCCCATTCGGGACCCAGTACTTC.